This T cell receptor (beta chain) was profiled in a study of OX40 agonist ivuxolimab in advanced cancers. Deletions cut 9 bases from V and 3 bases from J, with 26 bases between. Germline loops: CDR1 KGHSH, CDR2 LQKENI. The CDR3 totals 17 residues. Assay used: immunoSEQ multiplex PCR; TCRdb lists only in-frame clones, some missing. Here the sample spans tens of thousands of clones, about 86% being singletons. The receptor was isolated from an adult with an advanced solid tumor such as melanoma, head and neck, liver or kidney cancer. The J gene is TRBJ1-2, the V gene TRBV18; a possible D gene is TRBD1 (6 bases). The specimen was CD4+ or CD8+ T cells sorted from blood, collected in a trial of the OX40 agonist ivuxolimab. The CDR3 here is CASSLIKQGPPYYGYTF. The CDR3 nucleotides read TGTGCCAGTTCATTGATAAAACAGGGCCCACCCTACTATGGCTACACCTTC. The full variable domain, in which reference TRBV18 and TRBJ1-2 provide the parts outside the CDR3, is NAGVMQNPRHLVRRRGQEARLRCSPMKGHSHVYWYRQLPEEGLKFMVYLQKENIIDESGMPKERFSAEFPKEGPSILRIQQVVRGDSAAYFCASSLIKQGPPYYGYTFGSGTRLTVV.